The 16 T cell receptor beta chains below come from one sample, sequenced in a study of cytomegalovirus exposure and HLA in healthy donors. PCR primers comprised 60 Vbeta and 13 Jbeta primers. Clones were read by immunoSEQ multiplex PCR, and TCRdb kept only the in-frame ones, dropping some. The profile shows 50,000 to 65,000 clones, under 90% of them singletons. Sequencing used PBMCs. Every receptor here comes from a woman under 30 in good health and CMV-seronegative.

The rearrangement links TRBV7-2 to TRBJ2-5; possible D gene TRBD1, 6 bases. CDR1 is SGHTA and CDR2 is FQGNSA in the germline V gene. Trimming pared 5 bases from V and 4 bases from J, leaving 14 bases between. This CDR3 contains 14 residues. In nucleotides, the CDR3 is TGTGCCAGCAGCCGGGGACACTTAGCAGAGACCCAGTACTTC. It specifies CASSRGHLAETQYF.

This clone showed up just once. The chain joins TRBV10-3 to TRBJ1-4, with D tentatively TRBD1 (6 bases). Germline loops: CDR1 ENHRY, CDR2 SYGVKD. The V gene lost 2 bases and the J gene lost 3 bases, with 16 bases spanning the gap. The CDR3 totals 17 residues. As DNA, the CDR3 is TGTGCCATCAGTGAGCACCTCCGGGGGGCGGCTAATGAAAAACTGTTTTTT. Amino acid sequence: CAISEHLRGAANEKLFF.

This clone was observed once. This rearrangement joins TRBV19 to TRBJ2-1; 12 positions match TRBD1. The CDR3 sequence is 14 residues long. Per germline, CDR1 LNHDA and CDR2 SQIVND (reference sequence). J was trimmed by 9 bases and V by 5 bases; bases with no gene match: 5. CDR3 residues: CASSWGQGAGEQFF. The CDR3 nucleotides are TGTGCCAGTAGTTGGGGACAGGGGGCTGGTGAGCAGTTCTTC.

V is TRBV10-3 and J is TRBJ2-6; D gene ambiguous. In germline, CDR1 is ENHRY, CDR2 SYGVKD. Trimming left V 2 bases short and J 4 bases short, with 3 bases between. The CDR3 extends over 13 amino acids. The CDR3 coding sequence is TGTGCCATCAGTGAGCTGGGGGCCAACGTCCTGACTTTC. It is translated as CAISELGANVLTF.

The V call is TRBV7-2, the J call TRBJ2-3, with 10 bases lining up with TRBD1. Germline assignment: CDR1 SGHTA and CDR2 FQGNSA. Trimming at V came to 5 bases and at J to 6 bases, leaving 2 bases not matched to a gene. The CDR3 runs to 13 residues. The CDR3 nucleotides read TGTGCCAGCAGCCGACAGGGGGCGGATACGCAGTATTTT. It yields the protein CASSRQGADTQYF. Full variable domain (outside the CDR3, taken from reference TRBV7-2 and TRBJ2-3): GAGVSQSPSNKVTEKGKDVELRCDPISGHTALYWYRQSLGQGLEFLIYFQGNSAPDKSGLPSDRFSAERTGGSVSTLTIQRTQQEDSAVYLCASSRQGADTQYFGPGTRLTVL.

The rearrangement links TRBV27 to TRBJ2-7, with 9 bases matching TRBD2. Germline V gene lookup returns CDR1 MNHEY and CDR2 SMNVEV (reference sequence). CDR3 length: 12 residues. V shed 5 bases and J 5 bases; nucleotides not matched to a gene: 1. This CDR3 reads CASSGTSHEQYF. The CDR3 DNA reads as TGTGCCAGCAGTGGGACTAGCCACGAGCAGTACTTC.

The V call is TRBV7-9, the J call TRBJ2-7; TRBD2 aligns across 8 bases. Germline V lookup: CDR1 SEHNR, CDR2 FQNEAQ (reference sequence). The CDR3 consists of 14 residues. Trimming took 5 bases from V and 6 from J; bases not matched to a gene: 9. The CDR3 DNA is TGTGCCAGCAGCCCGGGACTAGTTCCCCGCGAGCAGTACTTC. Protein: CASSPGLVPREQYF.

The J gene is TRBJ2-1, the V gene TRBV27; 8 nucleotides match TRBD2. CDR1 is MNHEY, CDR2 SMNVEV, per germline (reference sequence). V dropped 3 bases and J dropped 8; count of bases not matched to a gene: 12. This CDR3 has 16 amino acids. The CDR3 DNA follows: TGTGCCAGCAGTTTTAGGTCGGCGGGAGGCTTCGATGAGCAGTTCTTC. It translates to CASSFRSAGGFDEQFF.

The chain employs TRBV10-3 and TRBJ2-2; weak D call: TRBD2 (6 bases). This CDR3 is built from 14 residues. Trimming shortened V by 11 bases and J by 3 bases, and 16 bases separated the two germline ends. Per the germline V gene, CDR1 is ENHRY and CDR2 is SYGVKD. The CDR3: CASRPGGDTGELFF. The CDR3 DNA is TGTGCCTCGCGGCCCGGAGGGGACACCGGGGAGCTGTTTTTT.

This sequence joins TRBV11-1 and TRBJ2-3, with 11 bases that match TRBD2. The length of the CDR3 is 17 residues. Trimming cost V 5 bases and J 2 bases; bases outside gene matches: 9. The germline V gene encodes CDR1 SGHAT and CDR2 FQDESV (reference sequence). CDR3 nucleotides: TGTGCCAGCAGCCGGTCCGGGACTAGCGGACACACAGATACGCAGTATTTT. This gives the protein CASSRSGTSGHTDTQYF. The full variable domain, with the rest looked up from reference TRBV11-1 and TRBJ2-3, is EAEVAQSPRYKITEKSQAVAFWCDPISGHATLYWYRQILGQGPELLVQFQDESVVDDSQLPKDRFSAERLKGVDSTLKIQPAELGDSAMYLCASSRSGTSGHTDTQYFGPGTRLTVL.

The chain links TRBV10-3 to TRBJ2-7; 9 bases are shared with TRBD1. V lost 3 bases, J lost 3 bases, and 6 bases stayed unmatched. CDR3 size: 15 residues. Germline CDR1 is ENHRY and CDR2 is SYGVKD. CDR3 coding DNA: TGTGCCATCAGTGAAACGACAGGGGGTCACTACGAGCAGTACTTC. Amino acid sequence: CAISETTGGHYEQYF.

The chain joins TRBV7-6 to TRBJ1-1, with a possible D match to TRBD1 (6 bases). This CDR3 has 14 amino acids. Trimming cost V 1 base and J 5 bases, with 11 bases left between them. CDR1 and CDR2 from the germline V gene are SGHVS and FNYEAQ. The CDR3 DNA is TGTGCCAGCAGCTTAGAAGGGGGGGGAACTGAAGCTTTCTTT. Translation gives CASSLEGGGTEAFF.

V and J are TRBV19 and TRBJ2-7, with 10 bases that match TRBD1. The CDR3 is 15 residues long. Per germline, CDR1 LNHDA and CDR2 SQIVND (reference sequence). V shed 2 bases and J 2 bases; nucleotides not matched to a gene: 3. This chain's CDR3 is CASSIWGQGTYEQYF. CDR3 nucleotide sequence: TGTGCCAGTAGTATATGGGGACAGGGGACCTACGAGCAGTACTTC.

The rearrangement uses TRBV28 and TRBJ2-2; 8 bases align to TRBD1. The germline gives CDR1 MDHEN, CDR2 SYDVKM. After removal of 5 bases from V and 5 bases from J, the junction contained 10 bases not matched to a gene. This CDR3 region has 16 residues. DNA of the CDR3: TGTGCCAGCAGTGCCCAGACAGGGGCAAGGACCGGGGAGCTGTTTTTT. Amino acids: CASSAQTGARTGELFF.

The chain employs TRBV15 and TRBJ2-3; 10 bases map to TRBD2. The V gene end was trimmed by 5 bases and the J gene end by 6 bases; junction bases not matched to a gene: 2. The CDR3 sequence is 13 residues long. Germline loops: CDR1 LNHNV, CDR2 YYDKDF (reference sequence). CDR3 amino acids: CATSLAGVDTQYF. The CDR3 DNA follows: TGTGCCACCAGCCTAGCGGGAGTGGATACGCAGTATTTT.

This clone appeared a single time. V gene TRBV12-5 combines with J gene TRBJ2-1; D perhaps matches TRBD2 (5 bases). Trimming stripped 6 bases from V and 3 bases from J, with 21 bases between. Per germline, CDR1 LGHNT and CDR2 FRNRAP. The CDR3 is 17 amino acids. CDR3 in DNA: TGTGCTAGTGGGATGGAGTGGTCAAGCGGAGTCTACAATGAGCAGTTCTTC. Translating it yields CASGMEWSSGVYNEQFF.